This is a list of T cell receptor beta chains from one sample in a study of shared clonotypes between healthy human individuals. Libraries were prepared by immunoSEQ multiplex PCR; TCRdb keeps only in-frame clonotypes and omits some of them. The repertoire holds approximately 480,000 clones, with about 75% as singletons. The sequenced material came from PBMCs. These receptor sequences come from a woman in her 40s in good health. Some clones in this sample may be carry-over from other donors' samples. The CDR3 runs from the conserved cysteine through the conserved F or W. D genes are given only for firm matches. Expanded clones are given a class, and other clones once, few, many or no size at all.

D gene	J gene	clone size	V gene	CDR3 protein	CDR3 DNA
.	TRBJ2-3	.	TRBV5-1	CAGSQGSPDTDTQYF	TGCGCCGGCTCGCAAGGGAGCCCCGACACAGATACGCAGTATTTT
TRBD1	TRBJ1-2	.	TRBV5-1	CASSVTGGDYGYTF	TGCGCCAGCAGCGTGACAGGGGGGGACTATGGCTACACCTTC
.	TRBJ2-7	.	TRBV30	CAWSVTVYEQYF	TGTGCCTGGAGTGTAACCGTCTACGAGCAGTACTTC
.	TRBJ1-1	.	TRBV10-3	CAISESRQMNTEAFF	TGTGCCATCAGTGAGTCGAGGCAGATGAACACTGAAGCTTTCTTT
.	TRBJ1-1	.	TRBV6-1	CASVGKLFEAFF	TGTGCCAGCGTAGGGAAACTCTTTGAAGCTTTCTTT
TRBD1	TRBJ2-7	.	TRBV2	CASSELSGDRAREQYF	TGTGCCAGCAGTGAACTAAGCGGGGACAGGGCTAGGGAGCAGTACTTC
TRBD2	TRBJ2-6	.	TRBV9	CASSDLGGAGANVLTF	TGTGCCAGCAGCGACCTGGGGGGGGCTGGGGCCAACGTCCTGACTTTC
.	TRBJ2-7	.	TRBV5-1	CASSQDPYEQYF	TGCGCCAGCAGCCAGGACCCCTACGAGCAGTACTTC
.	TRBJ1-3	.	TRBV28	CASRPSGNTIYF	TGTGCCAGCCGGCCCTCTGGAAACACCATATATTTT
.	TRBJ2-2	few	TRBV2	CASSEGTANTGELFF	TGTGCCAGCAGTGAAGGGACAGCGAACACCGGGGAGCTGTTTTTT
TRBD2	TRBJ2-7	few	TRBV28	CATARGYEQYF	TGTGCCACGGCGCGGGGGTACGAGCAGTACTTC
TRBD2	TRBJ2-1	few	TRBV4-2	CASSQELAGVDEQFF	TGTGCCAGCAGCCAAGAACTAGCGGGAGTCGATGAGCAGTTCTTC
.	TRBJ2-1	.	TRBV18	CASSPATSEQFF	TGTGCCAGCTCACCAGCCACGAGTGAGCAGTTCTTC
.	TRBJ2-5	.	TRBV7-3	CASSLGVQETQYF	TGTGCCAGCAGCTTGGGGGTCCAAGAGACCCAGTACTTC
TRBD1	TRBJ2-7	.	TRBV27	CASSLRGGQGATMYEQYF	TGTGCCAGCAGTTTACGGGGAGGACAGGGGGCGACTATGTACGAGCAGTACTTC
.	TRBJ2-5	.	TRBV28	CASSLVGSIQETQYF	TGTGCCAGCAGTTTGGTCGGGAGCATCCAAGAGACCCAGTACTTC
.	TRBJ2-7	.	TRBV11-3	CASSSRNRDDEQYF	TGTGCCAGCAGCTCCCGAAACAGGGACGACGAGCAGTACTTC
TRBD1	TRBJ2-6	.	TRBV28	CASSPTGQGTGANVLTF	TGTGCCAGCAGTCCGACGGGACAGGGTACTGGGGCCAACGTCCTGACTTTC
.	TRBJ2-7	.	TRBV25-1	CASTPNGGIYEQYF	TGTGCCAGCACCCCGAACGGGGGTATCTACGAGCAGTACTTC
.	TRBJ2-7	.	TRBV27	CASSSLGADSYEQYF	TGTGCCAGCAGTTCCCTAGGGGCGGACTCCTACGAGCAGTACTTC
.	TRBJ2-7	.	TRBV6-1	CASSAPNSYEQYF	TGTGCCAGCAGTGCTCCAAACTCCTACGAGCAGTACTTC
.	TRBJ2-1	.	TRBV6-5	CASSYSDLYNEQFF	TGTGCCAGCAGTTACTCGGACCTTTACAATGAGCAGTTCTTC
TRBD2	TRBJ2-2	.	TRBV19	CASSHGLAGLFF	TGTGCCAGTAGTCACGGACTAGCGGGGCTGTTTTTT
.	TRBJ2-1	.	TRBV2	CASSDYLPRDNEQFF	TGTGCCAGCAGTGATTACCTCCCAAGGGACAATGAGCAGTTCTTC
TRBD1	TRBJ1-2	.	TRBV4-1	CASSQIWTGSRRLNYGYTF	TGCGCCAGCAGCCAGATATGGACAGGGTCAAGAAGGCTTAACTATGGCTACACCTTC
TRBD2	TRBJ2-3	.	TRBV9	CASSAIAGNTDTQYF	TGTGCCAGCAGCGCCATAGCGGGAAACACAGATACGCAGTATTTT
TRBD1	TRBJ1-2	.	TRBV6-1	CASRGTGLYGYTF	TGTGCCAGCAGGGGGACAGGGCTCTATGGCTACACCTTC
TRBD1	TRBJ1-5	.	TRBV30	CAWSHSTGVRQPQHF	TGTGCCTGGAGCCATTCGACAGGGGTGAGGCAGCCCCAGCATTTT
.	TRBJ2-2	.	TRBV5-1	CASSPSYPGAAGELFF	TGCGCCAGCAGCCCATCCTATCCGGGGGCGGCCGGGGAGCTGTTTTTT
.	TRBJ1-1	.	TRBV19	CASSTTENTEAFF	TGTGCCAGTAGTACGACAGAGAACACTGAAGCTTTCTTT
TRBD1	TRBJ2-3	.	TRBV6-5	CASRDRSFTDTQYF	TGTGCCAGCAGGGACAGGAGCTTCACAGATACGCAGTATTTT
.	TRBJ1-3	.	TRBV28	CATRGGSNSGNTIYF	TGTGCCACCCGAGGTGGCAGTAACTCTGGAAACACCATATATTTT
.	TRBJ1-4	.	TRBV20-1	CSARSEKLFF	TGCAGTGCTAGATCTGAAAAACTGTTTTTT
TRBD2	TRBJ2-2	.	TRBV18	CASSPGTSGSRRGTGELFF	TGTGCCAGCTCACCAGGCACTAGCGGGTCCCGTCGTGGCACCGGGGAGCTGTTTTTT
.	TRBJ2-2	.	TRBV7-6	CASSLPLGRTGELFF	TGTGCCAGCAGCTTACCCCTAGGTCGTACCGGGGAGCTGTTTTTT
.	TRBJ2-2	.	TRBV29-1	CSVETENTGELFF	TGCAGCGTTGAAACGGAGAACACCGGGGAGCTGTTTTTT
TRBD2	TRBJ2-5	.	TRBV9	CASSLLAGYQETQYF	TGTGCCAGCAGCTTGCTAGCGGGGTACCAAGAGACCCAGTACTTC
.	TRBJ2-3	.	TRBV6-1	CASTQTRAVDTQYF	TGTGCCAGCACTCAGACTAGAGCCGTAGATACGCAGTATTTT
.	TRBJ2-7	few	TRBV27	CASTSGHEQYF	TGTGCCAGTACCAGCGGGCACGAGCAGTACTTC
TRBD1	TRBJ1-2	.	TRBV5-4	CASSRTGTGEHGYTF	TGTGCCAGCAGCAGAACCGGGACAGGAGAACATGGCTACACCTTC
.	TRBJ2-7	once	TRBV7-3	CASSPDRFSYEQYF	TGTGCCAGCAGCCCCGACAGGTTTTCCTACGAGCAGTACTTC
TRBD2	TRBJ2-1	.	TRBV7-8	CASRRAGGPYNEQFF	TGTGCCAGCAGAAGAGCGGGAGGCCCCTACAATGAGCAGTTCTTC
TRBD1	TRBJ2-3	.	TRBV29-1	CSVPDRVGTDTQYF	TGCAGCGTGCCCGACAGGGTTGGGACAGATACGCAGTATTTT
TRBD1	TRBJ2-7	.	TRBV7-9	CASSPNRGPLVYEQYF	TGTGCCAGCAGCCCCAACAGGGGGCCTTTAGTATACGAGCAGTACTTC
TRBD2	TRBJ2-1	.	TRBV2	CASSEALASGYNEQFF	TGTGCCAGCAGTGAAGCGCTGGCTAGCGGGTACAATGAGCAGTTCTTC
.	TRBJ1-1	few	TRBV7-9	CASSSHPWGRNTEAFF	TGTGCCAGCAGCTCGCACCCATGGGGGAGGAACACTGAAGCTTTCTTT
.	TRBJ2-1	many	TRBV5-4	CASSLGGAQDYNEQFF	TGTGCCAGCAGCTTAGGCGGGGCCCAAGACTACAATGAGCAGTTCTTC
.	TRBJ1-1	.	TRBV5-1	CASSLGQRNTEAFF	TGCGCCAGCAGCTTGGGCCAGAGGAACACTGAAGCTTTCTTT